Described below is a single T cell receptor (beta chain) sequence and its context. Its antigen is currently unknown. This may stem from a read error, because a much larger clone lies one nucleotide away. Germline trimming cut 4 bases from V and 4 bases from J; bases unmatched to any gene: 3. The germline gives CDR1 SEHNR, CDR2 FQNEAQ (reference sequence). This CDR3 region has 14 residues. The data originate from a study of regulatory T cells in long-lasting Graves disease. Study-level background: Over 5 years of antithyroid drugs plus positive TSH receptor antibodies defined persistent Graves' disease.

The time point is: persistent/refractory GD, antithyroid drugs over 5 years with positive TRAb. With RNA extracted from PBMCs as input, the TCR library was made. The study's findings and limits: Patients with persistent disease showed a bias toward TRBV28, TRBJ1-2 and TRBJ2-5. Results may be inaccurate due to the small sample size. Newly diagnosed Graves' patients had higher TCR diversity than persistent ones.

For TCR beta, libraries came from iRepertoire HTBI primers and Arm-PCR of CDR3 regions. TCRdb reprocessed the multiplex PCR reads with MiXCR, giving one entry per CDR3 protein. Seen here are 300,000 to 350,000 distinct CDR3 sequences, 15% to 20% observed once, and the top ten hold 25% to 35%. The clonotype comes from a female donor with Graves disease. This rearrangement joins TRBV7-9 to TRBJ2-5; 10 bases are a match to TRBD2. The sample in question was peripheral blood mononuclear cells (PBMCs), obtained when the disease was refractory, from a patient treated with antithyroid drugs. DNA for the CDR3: TGTGCCAGCAGCTCGGGACTAGCGATAGAGACCCAGTACTTC. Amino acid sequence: CASSSGLAIETQYF.